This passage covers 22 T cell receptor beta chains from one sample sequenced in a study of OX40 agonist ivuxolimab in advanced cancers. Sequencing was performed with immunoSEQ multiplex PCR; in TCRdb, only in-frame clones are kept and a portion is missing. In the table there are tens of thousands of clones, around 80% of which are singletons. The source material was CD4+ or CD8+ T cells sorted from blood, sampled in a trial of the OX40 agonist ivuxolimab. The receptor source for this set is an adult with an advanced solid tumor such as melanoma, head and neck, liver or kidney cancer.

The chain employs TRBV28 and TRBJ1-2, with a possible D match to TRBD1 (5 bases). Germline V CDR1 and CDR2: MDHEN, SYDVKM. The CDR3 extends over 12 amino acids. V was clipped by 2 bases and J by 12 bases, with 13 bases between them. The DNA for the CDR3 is TGTGCCAGCAGTTTAAGAGCAGGGTCGGACACCTTC. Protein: CASSLRAGSDTF.

This chain's CDR3 is CASSLAGGYGYTF. The CDR3 coding sequence is TGCGCCAGCAGCTTGGCAGGGGGCTATGGCTACACCTTC. The chain carries TRBV5-1 and TRBJ1-2; TRBD1 matches 7 bases. Trimming removed 0 bases from V and 4 bases from J; junction bases left unmatched: 0. Germline CDR1 is SGHRS and CDR2 is YFSETQ. The CDR3 spans 13 residues.

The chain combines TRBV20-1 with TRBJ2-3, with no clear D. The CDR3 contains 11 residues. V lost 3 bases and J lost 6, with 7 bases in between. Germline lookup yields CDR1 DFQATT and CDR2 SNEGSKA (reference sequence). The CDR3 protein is CSARRLDTQYF. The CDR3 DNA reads TGCAGTGCTAGGAGGCTCGATACGCAGTATTTT.

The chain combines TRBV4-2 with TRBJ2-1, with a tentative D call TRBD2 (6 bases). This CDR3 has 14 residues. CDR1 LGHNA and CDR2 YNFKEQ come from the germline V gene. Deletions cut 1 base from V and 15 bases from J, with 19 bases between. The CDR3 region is CASSQGTAETRTFF. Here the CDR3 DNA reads TGTGCCAGCAGCCAAGGAACGGCCGAGACTAGGACGTTCTTC.

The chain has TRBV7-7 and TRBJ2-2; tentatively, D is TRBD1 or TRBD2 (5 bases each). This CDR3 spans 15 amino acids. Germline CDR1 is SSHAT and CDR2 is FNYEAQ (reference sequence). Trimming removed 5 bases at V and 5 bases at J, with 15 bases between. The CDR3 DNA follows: TGTGCCAGCAGCCCGGGACGGAGAGGGACCGGGGAGCTGTTTTTT. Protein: CASSPGRRGTGELFF. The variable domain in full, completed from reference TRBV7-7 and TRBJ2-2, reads GAGVSQSPRYKVTKRGQDVTLRCDPISSHATLYWYQQALGQGPEFLTYFNYEAQPDKSGLPSDRFSAERPEGSISTLTIQRTEQRDSAMYRCASSPGRRGTGELFFGEGSRLTVL.

For the CDR3, the DNA is TGTGCCAGCAGTTCGGTACTCCGACCCACAGATACGCAGTATTTT. Translating it yields CASSSVLRPTDTQYF. The chain employs TRBV28 and TRBJ2-3; D is undetermined. The CDR3 covers 15 residues. The V end was cut by 4 bases, the J end by 2 bases, with 13 bases between. CDR1 is MDHEN, CDR2 SYDVKM, per germline.

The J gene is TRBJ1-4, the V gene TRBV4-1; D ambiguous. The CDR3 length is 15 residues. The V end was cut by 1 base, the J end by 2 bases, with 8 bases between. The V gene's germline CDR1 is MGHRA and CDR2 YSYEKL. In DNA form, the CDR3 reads TGCGCCAGCAGCCAAGTGCAGAACACTAATGAAAAACTGTTTTTT. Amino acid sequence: CASSQVQNTNEKLFF.

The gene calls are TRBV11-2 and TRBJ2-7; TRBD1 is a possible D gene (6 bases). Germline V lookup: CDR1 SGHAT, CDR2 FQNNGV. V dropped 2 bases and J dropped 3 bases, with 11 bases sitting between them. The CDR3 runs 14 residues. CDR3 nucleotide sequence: TGTGCCAGCAGCTTATCTCGGGACAACTACGAGCAGTACTTC. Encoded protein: CASSLSRDNYEQYF. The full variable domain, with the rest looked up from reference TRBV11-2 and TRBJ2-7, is EAGVAQSPRYKIIEKRQSVAFWCNPISGHATLYWYQQILGQGPKLLIQFQNNGVVDDSQLPKDRFSAERLKGVDSTLKIQPAKLEDSAVYLCASSLSRDNYEQYFGPGTRLTVT.

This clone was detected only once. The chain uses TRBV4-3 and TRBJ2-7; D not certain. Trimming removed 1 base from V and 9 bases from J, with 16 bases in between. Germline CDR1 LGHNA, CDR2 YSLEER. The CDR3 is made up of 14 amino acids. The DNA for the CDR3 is TGCGCCAGCAGCCAAGGGACCCCTACCGAAAGGCAGTACTTC. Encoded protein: CASSQGTPTERQYF.

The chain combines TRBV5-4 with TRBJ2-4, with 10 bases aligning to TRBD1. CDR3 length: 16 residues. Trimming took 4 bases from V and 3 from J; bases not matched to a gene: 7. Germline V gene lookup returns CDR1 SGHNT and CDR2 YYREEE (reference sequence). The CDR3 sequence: CASSLDGTGVKNIQYF. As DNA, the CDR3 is TGTGCCAGCAGCCTGGATGGGACAGGGGTCAAAAACATTCAGTACTTC.

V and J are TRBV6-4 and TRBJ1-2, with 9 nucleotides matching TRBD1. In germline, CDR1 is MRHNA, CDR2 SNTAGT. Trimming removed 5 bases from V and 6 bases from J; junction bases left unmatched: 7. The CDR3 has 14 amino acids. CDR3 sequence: CASSPGTGFDGYTF. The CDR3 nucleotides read TGTGCCAGCAGTCCCGGGACAGGGTTTGATGGCTACACCTTC.

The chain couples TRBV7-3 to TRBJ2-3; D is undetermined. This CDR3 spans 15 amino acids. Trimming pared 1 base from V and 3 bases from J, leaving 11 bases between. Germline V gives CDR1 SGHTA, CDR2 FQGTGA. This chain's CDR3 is CASSLNQAVTDTQYF. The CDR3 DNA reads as TGTGCCAGCAGCTTAAACCAGGCAGTGACAGATACGCAGTATTTT.

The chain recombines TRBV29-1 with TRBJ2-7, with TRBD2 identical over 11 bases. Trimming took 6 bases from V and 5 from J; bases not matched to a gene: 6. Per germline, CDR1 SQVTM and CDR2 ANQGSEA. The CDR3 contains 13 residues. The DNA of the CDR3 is TGCAGCGTCAGACTAGCGGGGAACAACGAGCAGTACTTC. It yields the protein CSVRLAGNNEQYF.

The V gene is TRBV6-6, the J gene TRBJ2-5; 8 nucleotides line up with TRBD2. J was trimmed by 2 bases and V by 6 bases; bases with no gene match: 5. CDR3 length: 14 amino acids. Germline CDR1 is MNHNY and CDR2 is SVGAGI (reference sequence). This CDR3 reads CASRAGGEQETQYF. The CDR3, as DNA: TGTGCCAGCAGGGCCGGGGGGGAGCAAGAGACCCAGTACTTC.

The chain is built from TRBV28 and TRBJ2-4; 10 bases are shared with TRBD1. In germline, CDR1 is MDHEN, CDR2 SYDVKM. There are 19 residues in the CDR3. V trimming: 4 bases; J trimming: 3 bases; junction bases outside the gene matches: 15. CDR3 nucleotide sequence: TGTGCCAGCAGTTCCCTGACAGGGGGCGCGAGGTCGGGCAAAAACATTCAGTACTTC. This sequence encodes CASSSLTGGARSGKNIQYF.

The CDR3 loop reads CASSLAQGNTIYF. The CDR3 DNA follows: TGTGCCAGCAGCTTAGCACAGGGAAACACCATATATTTT. The chain links TRBV7-2 to TRBJ1-3, with D unclear. Germline-derived CDR1 and CDR2 are SGHTA and FQGNSA. The CDR3 extends over 13 amino acids. Trimming removed 0 bases from V and 4 bases from J, with 4 bases in between.

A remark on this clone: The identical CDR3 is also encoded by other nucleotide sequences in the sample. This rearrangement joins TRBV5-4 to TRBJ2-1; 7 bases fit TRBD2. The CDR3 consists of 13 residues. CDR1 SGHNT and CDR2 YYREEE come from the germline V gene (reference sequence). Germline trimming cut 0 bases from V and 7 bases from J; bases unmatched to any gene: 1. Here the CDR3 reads CASSLAGGNEQFF. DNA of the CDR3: TGTGCCAGCAGCTTGGCCGGGGGGAATGAGCAGTTCTTC.

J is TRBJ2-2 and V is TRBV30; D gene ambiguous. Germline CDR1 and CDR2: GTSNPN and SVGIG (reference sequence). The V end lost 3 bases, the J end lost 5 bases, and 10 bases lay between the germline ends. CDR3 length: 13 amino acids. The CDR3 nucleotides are TGTGCCTGGAGGTGGATTCTAACCGGGGAGCTGTTTTTT. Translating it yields CAWRWILTGELFF.

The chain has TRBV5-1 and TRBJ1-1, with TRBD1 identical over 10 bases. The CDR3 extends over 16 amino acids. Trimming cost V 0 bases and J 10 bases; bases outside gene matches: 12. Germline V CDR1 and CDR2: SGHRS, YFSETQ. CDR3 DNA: TGCGCCAGCAGCTTGGCGGGACAGGGGAATATCGGGAGAGCTTTCTTT. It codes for CASSLAGQGNIGRAFF.

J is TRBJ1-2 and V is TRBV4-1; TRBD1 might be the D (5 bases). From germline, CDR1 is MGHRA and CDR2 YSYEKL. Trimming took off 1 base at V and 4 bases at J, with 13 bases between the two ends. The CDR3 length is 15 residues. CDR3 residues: CASSQATVRGYGYTF. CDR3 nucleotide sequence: TGCGCCAGCAGCCAAGCGACAGTTAGGGGCTATGGCTACACCTTC.

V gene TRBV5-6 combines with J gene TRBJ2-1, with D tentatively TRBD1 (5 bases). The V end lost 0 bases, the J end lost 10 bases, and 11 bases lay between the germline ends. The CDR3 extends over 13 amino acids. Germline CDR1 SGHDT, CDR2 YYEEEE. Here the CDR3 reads CASSLGRVYEQFF. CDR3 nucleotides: TGTGCCAGCAGCTTGGGCAGGGTCTACGAGCAGTTCTTC.

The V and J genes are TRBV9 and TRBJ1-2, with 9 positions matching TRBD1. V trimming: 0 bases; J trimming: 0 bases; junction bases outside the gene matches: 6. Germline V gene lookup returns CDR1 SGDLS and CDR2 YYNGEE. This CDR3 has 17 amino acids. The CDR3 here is CASSVATGGRSNYGYTF. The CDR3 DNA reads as TGTGCCAGCAGCGTAGCTACAGGGGGCAGATCTAACTATGGCTACACCTTC.